This T cell receptor beta chain came from a study of shared clonotypes between healthy human individuals. About the research overall: The donors, two women and a few men, were aged 18 to 49. General study points: Among donors, clonotype sharing was expected to be affected by sequencing depth. Approximately 4.6% of naive CD4 clonotypes were shared across four donors.

The germline gives CDR1 MGHDK, CDR2 SYGVNS. Trimming removed 3 bases at V and 1 base at J, with 8 bases between. CDR3 length equals 14 residues. Tens of thousands of T cell genomes, or approximately 190 ng DNA, went into the sorted-subset replicate PCRs. The table came from immunoSEQ multiplex PCR; TCRdb's copy has only in-frame clones and leaves some out. The sample holds a few million clones; more than 85% are singletons and the top ten take approximately 0.4%. Regarding this clone: Its antigen is undetermined.

The sequence came from a man between 18 and 29 years old in good health. Some clones in this sample may be carry-over from other donors' samples. The specimen was naive CD4+ T cells from PBMCs. Regarding subset: CD45RA+ positively selected. The chain combines TRBV25-1 with TRBJ2-3; D is possibly TRBD1 (5 bases). The CDR3 sequence is CASSDARGTDTQYF. DNA for the CDR3: TGTGCCAGCAGTGACGCCAGGGGCACAGATACGCAGTATTTT.